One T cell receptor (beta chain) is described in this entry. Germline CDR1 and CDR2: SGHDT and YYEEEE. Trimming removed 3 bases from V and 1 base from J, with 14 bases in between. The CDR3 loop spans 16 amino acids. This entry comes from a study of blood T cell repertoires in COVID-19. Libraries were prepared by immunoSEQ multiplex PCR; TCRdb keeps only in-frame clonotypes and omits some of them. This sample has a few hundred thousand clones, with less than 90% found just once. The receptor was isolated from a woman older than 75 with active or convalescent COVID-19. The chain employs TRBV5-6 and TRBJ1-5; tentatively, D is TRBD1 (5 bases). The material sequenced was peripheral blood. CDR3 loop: CASSYFRAGSNQPQHF. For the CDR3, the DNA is TGTGCCAGCAGCTATTTCAGGGCTGGAAGCAATCAGCCCCAGCATTTT.